A selection of T cell receptor beta chains follows, all from one sample in a study of blood T cells in healthy people across ages. In TCRdb, the 5' RACE reads were re-called with MiXCR into one record per CDR3 protein. The sample records about 900,000 distinct CDR3 sequences, about 48% being singletons. The sample comprised blood. These TCRs come from a man aged 25 to 45 in good health. Both conserved end residues are part of each CDR3. Each record gives: D gene, V gene, J gene, clone size, CDR3 protein, CDR3 DNA. The D gene is left open where the match is weak. Clone size is not always given. Where it is, it says once, few, many or a class for expanded clones.

D: -
V: TRBV28
J: TRBJ2-7
size: -
CDR3: CASSARVVDEQYF
DNA: TGTGCCAGCAGTGCCCGGGTAGTTGACGAGCAGTACTTC

D: -
V: TRBV28
J: TRBJ2-5
size: -
CDR3: CASSLLGLGWKQYF
DNA: TGTGCCAGCAGTTTATTGGGACTGGGATGGAAGCAGTACTTC

D: TRBD2
V: TRBV27
J: TRBJ2-3
size: -
CDR3: CASGEAGWGTDTQYF
DNA: TGTGCCAGCGGGGAAGCGGGGTGGGGTACAGATACGCAGTATTTT

D: -
V: TRBV27
J: TRBJ2-1
size: once
CDR3: CASRGSTLNNEQFF
DNA: TGTGCCAGCAGGGGGAGCACCCTTAACAATGAGCAGTTCTTC

D: TRBD1
V: TRBV5-1
J: TRBJ2-7
size: -
CDR3: CASSFDPGQGSYEQYF
DNA: TGCGCCAGCAGCTTCGATCCGGGACAGGGGTCCTACGAGCAGTACTTC

D: -
V: TRBV6-5
J: TRBJ1-2
size: few
CDR3: CASSYLEQLENYGYTF
DNA: TGTGCCAGCAGTTATTTAGAGCAGCTAGAGAACTATGGCTACACCTTC

D: TRBD2
V: TRBV12-3/TRBV12-4
J: TRBJ2-1
size: -
CDR3: CASSLSAGVLNEQFF
DNA: TGTGCCAGCAGTTTGTCAGCGGGGGTCCTCAATGAGCAGTTCTTC

D: -
V: TRBV30
J: TRBJ2-5
size: few
CDR3: CAWNRVGSNQETQYF
DNA: TGTGCCTGGAACAGGGTGGGGTCCAACCAAGAGACCCAGTACTTC

D: TRBD2
V: TRBV4-2
J: TRBJ2-3
size: -
CDR3: CASSQHSGGGPGDTQYF
DNA: TGTGCCAGCAGCCAACATTCGGGCGGGGGGCCAGGAGATACGCAGTATTTT

D: -
V: TRBV6-1
J: TRBJ2-7
size: -
CDR3: CASRDLVEQYF
DNA: TGTGCCAGCAGGGATCTGGTCGAGCAGTACTTC

D: -
V: TRBV20-1
J: TRBJ2-1
size: -
CDR3: CSARDHQQGDSGEQFF
DNA: TGCAGTGCTAGAGATCATCAGCAAGGGGATTCCGGTGAGCAGTTCTTC

D: -
V: TRBV4-1
J: TRBJ2-3
size: many
CDR3: CASSQAQSTGTQYF
DNA: TGCGCCAGCAGCCAAGCACAGAGCACAGGTACGCAGTATTTT

D: -
V: TRBV29-1
J: TRBJ1-1
size: -
CDR3: CSVEDTSNTEAFF
DNA: TGCAGCGTTGAGGACACCTCGAACACTGAAGCTTTCTTT

D: -
V: TRBV5-4
J: TRBJ1-6
size: few
CDR3: CASSRRTPDNSPLHF
DNA: TGTGCCAGCAGCCGACGGACGCCCGATAATTCACCCCTCCACTTT

D: TRBD1
V: TRBV28
J: TRBJ2-3
size: -
CDR3: CASRADRGSSDTQYF
DNA: TGTGCCAGCAGAGCAGACAGGGGAAGCTCAGATACGCAGTATTTT

D: -
V: TRBV2
J: TRBJ2-5
size: -
CDR3: CAGDTRQETQYF
DNA: TGTGCCGGGGATACTCGCCAAGAGACCCAGTACTTC

D: -
V: TRBV20-1
J: TRBJ2-1
size: few
CDR3: CSAPGRVRYYNEQFF
DNA: TGCAGTGCCCCAGGGCGGGTGCGTTACTACAATGAGCAGTTCTTC

D: -
V: TRBV5-6
J: TRBJ2-7
size: -
CDR3: CASSLEVADYEQYF
DNA: TGTGCCAGCAGCTTGGAGGTAGCGGACTACGAGCAGTACTTC

D: -
V: TRBV3-1
J: TRBJ2-5
size: few
CDR3: CASSHTSVSPYTRQETQYF
DNA: TGTGCCAGCAGCCATACTTCGGTATCCCCTTATACTCGCCAAGAGACCCAGTACTTC

D: TRBD2
V: TRBV2
J: TRBJ2-3
size: few
CDR3: CASSKDLAGGPDTQYF
DNA: TGTGCCAGCAGTAAGGACCTAGCGGGGGGCCCGGATACGCAGTATTTT

D: -
V: TRBV7-2
J: TRBJ1-2
size: -
CDR3: CASSLAKGPQYGYTF
DNA: TGTGCCAGCAGCTTAGCGAAGGGTCCCCAATATGGCTACACCTTC

D: -
V: TRBV6-2/TRBV6-3
J: TRBJ1-2
size: few
CDR3: CASSQQSNYGYTF
DNA: TGTGCCAGCAGCCAACAGTCGAACTATGGCTACACCTTC

D: -
V: TRBV20-1
J: TRBJ2-7
size: few
CDR3: CSARGGMEQYF
DNA: TGCAGTGCTAGAGGGGGAATGGAGCAGTACTTC

D: -
V: TRBV7-9
J: TRBJ2-7
size: -
CDR3: CASSFAGMTYEQYF
DNA: TGTGCCAGCAGCTTTGCAGGAATGACCTACGAGCAGTACTTC

D: -
V: TRBV4-1
J: TRBJ2-2
size: -
CDR3: CASSQDRGGYTGELFF
DNA: TGCGCCAGCAGCCAAGATCGGGGCGGGTACACCGGGGAGCTGTTTTTT

D: -
V: TRBV20-1
J: TRBJ2-7
size: many
CDR3: CSTYHRGLYEQYF
DNA: TGCAGTACGTATCATCGGGGCCTTTACGAGCAGTACTTC

D: -
V: TRBV7-2
J: TRBJ2-5
size: few
CDR3: CASSFRARETQYF
DNA: TGTGCCAGCAGCTTCCGGGCCCGAGAGACCCAGTACTTC

D: -
V: TRBV4-2
J: TRBJ1-3
size: -
CDR3: CASSQAASGPLDTIYF
DNA: TGTGCCAGCAGCCAAGCCGCTTCGGGCCCATTGGACACCATATATTTT

D: -
V: TRBV16
J: TRBJ2-6
size: -
CDR3: CASSPGQTSSGANVLTF
DNA: TGTGCCAGCAGCCCCGGACAGACTAGCTCTGGGGCCAACGTCCTGACTTTC

D: TRBD1
V: TRBV5-1
J: TRBJ2-3
size: -
CDR3: CASSRTGSADTQYF
DNA: TGCGCCAGCAGTCGGACAGGGAGCGCAGATACGCAGTATTTT

D: TRBD2
V: TRBV6-1
J: TRBJ2-5
size: -
CDR3: CASSEAGGGYQETQYF
DNA: TGTGCCAGCAGTGAAGCGGGCGGGGGGTACCAAGAGACCCAGTACTTC

D: TRBD1
V: TRBV5-5
J: TRBJ2-1
size: few
CDR3: CASSSPGQSYNEQFF
DNA: TGTGCCAGCAGCTCACCGGGACAGAGTTACAATGAGCAGTTCTTC

D: -
V: TRBV6-2/TRBV6-3
J: TRBJ2-3
size: -
CDR3: CASNLDLGDTQYF
DNA: TGTGCCAGCAACCTAGATCTCGGAGATACGCAGTATTTT

D: TRBD1
V: TRBV10-3
J: TRBJ1-2
size: many
CDR3: CAIATPTGTENYGYTF
DNA: TGTGCCATCGCAACACCTACCGGGACAGAGAACTATGGCTACACCTTC

D: TRBD1
V: TRBV9
J: TRBJ2-1
size: -
CDR3: CASTRGQTLYNEQFF
DNA: TGTGCCAGCACCCGGGGACAGACCTTGTACAATGAGCAGTTCTTC

D: -
V: TRBV2
J: TRBJ1-5
size: -
CDR3: CASSPSLGGGHQPQHF
DNA: TGTGCCAGCAGTCCAAGTCTGGGGGGAGGGCATCAGCCCCAGCATTTT

D: -
V: TRBV4-3
J: TRBJ2-7
size: -
CDR3: CASSQDSDYEQYF
DNA: TGCGCCAGCAGCCAAGATAGTGACTACGAGCAGTACTTC

D: -
V: TRBV5-8
J: TRBJ1-5
size: -
CDR3: CASSAGYGQPQHF
DNA: TGTGCCAGCAGCGCAGGGTACGGTCAGCCCCAGCATTTT

D: -
V: TRBV11-2
J: TRBJ1-2
size: few
CDR3: CASSLPGGSPGGYTF
DNA: TGTGCCAGCAGCTTGCCAGGAGGATCGCCGGGAGGCTACACCTTC

D: -
V: TRBV7-3
J: TRBJ2-1
size: -
CDR3: CASSLYGASPQFF
DNA: TGTGCCAGCAGCTTATACGGGGCCTCTCCGCAGTTCTTC

D: -
V: TRBV6-5
J: TRBJ1-2
size: -
CDR3: CASSYDSLGFAGYTF
DNA: TGTGCCAGCAGTTACGATAGCCTGGGGTTTGCTGGCTACACCTTC

D: -
V: TRBV20-1
J: TRBJ2-3
size: -
CDR3: CRAPGEPDTQYF
DNA: TGCAGAGCCCCCGGGGAGCCAGATACGCAGTATTTT

D: -
V: TRBV27
J: TRBJ2-5
size: -
CDR3: CASSRHVQETQYF
DNA: TGTGCCAGCAGCAGACATGTGCAAGAGACCCAGTACTTC

D: -
V: TRBV20-1
J: TRBJ1-4
size: many
CDR3: CSAGPGGRGNEKLFF
DNA: TGCAGTGCTGGACCTGGCGGCAGGGGTAATGAAAAACTGTTTTTT

D: TRBD1
V: TRBV6-6
J: TRBJ1-2
size: -
CDR3: CASSFDRGRNYGYTF
DNA: TGTGCCAGCAGTTTCGACAGGGGCCGTAACTATGGCTACACCTTC

D: TRBD2
V: TRBV20-1
J: TRBJ2-1
size: few
CDR3: CSATGTSGVSYNEQFF
DNA: TGCAGTGCTACCGGGACTAGCGGGGTATCCTACAATGAGCAGTTCTTC

D: -
V: TRBV20-1
J: TRBJ2-3
size: many
CDR3: CSARKPLGGSTDTQYF
DNA: TGCAGTGCTAGAAAGCCCCTAGGGGGAAGCACAGATACGCAGTATTTT

D: -
V: TRBV4-1
J: TRBJ2-1
size: -
CDR3: CASSHRDKSSHNEQFF
DNA: TGCGCCAGCAGCCACCGGGACAAGAGCTCCCACAATGAGCAGTTCTTC

D: -
V: TRBV4-1
J: TRBJ1-1
size: -
CDR3: CASSQPMDTEAFF
DNA: TGCGCCAGCAGCCAACCGATGGACACTGAAGCTTTCTTT

D: -
V: TRBV11-3
J: TRBJ2-1
size: -
CDR3: CASSFGMVRDIRYNEQFF
DNA: TGTGCCAGCAGCTTTGGGATGGTAAGGGATATTCGCTACAATGAGCAGTTCTTC

D: -
V: TRBV6-2/TRBV6-3
J: TRBJ2-3
size: few
CDR3: CASSYRQGSTDTQYF
DNA: TGTGCCAGCAGTTATCGCCAGGGCAGCACAGATACGCAGTATTTT

D: -
V: TRBV18
J: TRBJ2-5
size: -
CDR3: CASSPSQAETQYF
DNA: TGTGCCAGCTCCCCAAGTCAGGCGGAGACCCAGTACTTC

D: TRBD1
V: TRBV13
J: TRBJ2-3
size: -
CDR3: CASSPGDRAPDTQYF
DNA: TGTGCCAGCAGCCCCGGGGACAGGGCCCCAGATACGCAGTATTTT

D: TRBD1
V: TRBV5-6
J: TRBJ1-2
size: -
CDR3: CASSSQGARGYTF
DNA: TGTGCCAGCAGCTCCCAGGGGGCACGTGGCTACACCTTC

D: TRBD2
V: TRBV20-1
J: TRBJ2-5
size: few
CDR3: CSASGGVKETQYF
DNA: TGCAGTGCTAGCGGGGGGGTAAAAGAGACCCAGTACTTC